The T cell receptor beta chain under discussion was sequenced for a study of blood T cells in healthy people across ages (dated by TCRdb to 2013 to 2016). Regarding the study in general: Template switching captured roughly one uniquely barcoded TCR beta cDNA molecule per two T cells in model experiments. To track age-related changes in TCR beta repertoire diversity, the study relied on deep sequencing normalized with unique cDNA molecular identifiers. The donors were divided into four age groups: young (average around 16 years), middle-aged (about 40), aged (about 60) and long-lived (roughly 88). To avoid experimental bias, donors of different ages were distributed randomly across sequencing lanes. For two donors (one aged 18 to 30 and one aged 80 or older), the study analyzed two additional independent replicas of 1 million unique cDNA reads from the same blood draw.

The research as a whole found: As age increased, observed TCR beta diversity per million T cells dropped in a roughly linear way, and a significant reduction was already evident by age about 40. Because the CMV infection status of the donors was unknown, age-related changes in expanded clonotypes may potentially have been confounded. Bulk unsorted PBMC profiling prevented conclusive comparison of naive and antigen-experienced compartments. The percentage of naive T cells measured by flow cytometry correlated strongly with observed TCR beta diversity. Compared with the aged group, the long-lived group had more naive CD4+ T cells, fewer expanded clones and increased TCR diversity, a pattern suggesting age selection. Estimates of total diversity based on one million sequenced T cells were considered lower bounds and underestimates.

Library preparation used 5' RACE. TCRdb lists the instrument as Illumina HiSeq 2500. The second PCR ran for roughly 6 to 11 cycles and used a J-beta primer mix along with a sample-barcoded 5' primer. Each TCR beta cDNA molecule received a unique molecular identifier from a template-switch 5' adaptor carrying 12 random nucleotides. Each sample yielded at least 2.5 million CDR3-containing paired-end reads. The Mint cDNA synthesis kit, primed by a TRBC-specific oligonucleotide, was used to synthesize first-strand cDNA from all RNA. Following uracil-DNA glycosylase treatment, a first 18-cycle PCR with universal primers M1SS and BC2_uni_R was performed on all cDNA. The original pipeline was this. Each sample was normalized by randomly selecting 1 million high-quality reads, each carrying a distinct molecular identifier. Reads sharing molecular identifiers were discarded rather than binned into consensus sequences. MiTCR, run with a Q25 quality threshold and the strictest error-elimination algorithm, handled CDR3 identification, clonotype clustering and error correction. A nonparametric unseen species model with Euler transformation was used to estimate a lower bound on total TCR beta diversity. TCRdb took the public reads, trimmed them with fastp at Q25, ran MiXCR for clone calling and kept in-frame beta chains. Rows are unified per CDR3 protein, each entry keeping the most common DNA and genes. TCRdb's processing, not the study's, gives the V and J calls here. Within this sample are hundreds of thousands of distinct CDR3 sequences, with under 45% of them counted one time only. The ten biggest clones cover nearly 20% of the sample.

With regard to this clonotype: Its antigen is currently not known. No per-base quality is available; no much larger clone lies one base away.

Systemically healthy Caucasian individuals from Russia, some 40 in total and aged about 6 to 95 years, were included as donors. Each donor gave about 9.7 milliliters of peripheral blood, drawn into EDTA-treated Vacutainer tubes. Ficoll-Paque density-gradient centrifugation was used to isolate PBMCs, with at least 7 million obtained per sample. Total RNA, at least 5 micrograms per sample, was extracted from PBMCs with Trizol reagent. For every donor, flow cytometry on a PBMC aliquot measured the percentage of naive CD45RAhigh/CD27high T cells. The sequence was obtained from a man in his 60s in good health. The sample consisted of blood.

CDR3 region: CASRASGTGLGEGYTF. The nucleotides are TGCGCCAGCAGAGCATCCGGGACAGGGTTGGGTGAGGGCTACACCTTC. The sequence links TRBV10-2 to TRBJ1-2; 9 nucleotides in the junction match TRBD1. Unmatched junction bases come to 16, with V trimmed by 6 bases and J by 8 bases. Taken from the germline V gene, the CDR1 and CDR2 loops are WSHSY and SAAADI. The CDR3 contains 16 residues, cysteine and phenylalanine counted. The retained sequence is limited to the CDR3, 48 bases, with the frame set at the first base.